A selection of T cell receptor beta chains follows, all from one sample in a study of regulatory T cells in long-lasting Graves disease. A single record per CDR3 protein comes from TCRdb applying MiXCR to the multiplex PCR reads. The sample holds over 650,000 distinct CDR3 sequences; 30% are singletons and the top ten take 40% to 55%. The sequencing used peripheral blood mononuclear cells (PBMCs), collected when the disease was refractory, from a patient treated with antithyroid drugs. Source of these receptors: a female donor with Graves disease. CDR3s include the opening cysteine and the closing phenylalanine or tryptophan. D genes are given only for firm matches. Clone size appears in some rows only: once, few, many, or a class for an expanded clone.

clone_size j_call d_call v_call cdr3_aa cdr3_nt
- TRBJ1-6 TRBD1 TRBV27 CASSQRQGAYNSPLHF TGTGCCAGCAGCCAACGACAGGGGGCCTATAATTCACCCCTCCACTTT
- TRBJ1-2 - TRBV5-1 CASSSFLDGNYGYTF TGCGCCAGCAGCTCCTTCCTGGACGGGAACTATGGCTACACCTTC
few TRBJ1-2 - TRBV7-2 CASSLVTADPYGYTF TGTGCCAGCAGCTTAGTAACAGCCGACCCCTATGGCTACACCTTC
- TRBJ1-1 - TRBV12-3/TRBV12-4 CASSLALGGRGNTEAFF TGTGCCAGCAGTTTAGCGCTCGGGGGGCGGGGTAACACTGAAGCTTTCTTT
- TRBJ2-5 TRBD2 TRBV6-1 CASSPRLAGGKETQYF TGTGCCAGCAGTCCGCGACTAGCGGGAGGGAAGGAGACCCAGTACTTC
few TRBJ1-5 TRBD1 TRBV6-1 CASSGSGTGFQPQHF TGTGCCAGCAGTGGCTCTGGGACAGGGTTTCAGCCCCAGCATTTT
few TRBJ2-5 TRBD2 TRBV5-4 CASSKAGTSGMQTQYF TGTGCCAGCAGCAAAGCCGGGACTAGCGGGATGCAGACCCAGTACTTC
few TRBJ1-6 - TRBV7-9 CASSSGVLNSPLHF TGTGCCAGCAGCTCCGGGGTCCTGAATTCACCCCTCCACTTT
- TRBJ2-2 - TRBV4-1 CASSQVEGTGELFF TGCGCCAGCAGCCAAGTGGAGGGGACCGGGGAGCTGTTTTTT
few TRBJ1-1 - TRBV18 CASSPPGGLNTEAFF TGTGCCAGCTCACCACCGGGGGGCCTGAACACTGAAGCTTTCTTT
- TRBJ2-7 - TRBV2 CASTAPRLSGDYEQYF TGTGCCAGCACCGCCCCCCGGCTAAGCGGAGACTACGAGCAGTACTTC
- TRBJ1-5 - TRBV2 CASSVGGLNNQPQHF TGTGCCAGCAGTGTGGGAGGGCTCAACAATCAGCCCCAGCATTTT
- TRBJ1-5 - TRBV27 CASSLVEGQPQHF TGTGCCAGCAGTTTAGTAGAGGGGCAGCCCCAGCATTTT
- TRBJ2-1 TRBD2 TRBV6-5 CASSYPSGNEQFF TGTGCCAGCAGTTACCCTAGCGGAAATGAGCAGTTCTTC
few TRBJ2-7 - TRBV3-1 CASSQDRLSYEQYF TGTGCCAGCAGCCAAGATCGACTCTCCTACGAGCAGTACTTC
- TRBJ1-4 - TRBV28 CASSLAGDILTNEKLFF TGTGCCAGCAGTTTGGCAGGGGACATACTAACTAATGAAAAACTGTTTTTT
- TRBJ2-1 TRBD2 TRBV2 CASSARGGFGTYNEQFF TGTGCCAGCAGTGCCCGGGGGGGGTTTGGGACCTACAATGAGCAGTTCTTC
- TRBJ1-2 - TRBV14 CASSQDIGQGTYGYTF TGTGCCAGCAGCCAAGATATAGGCCAGGGGACCTATGGCTACACCTTC
once TRBJ1-5 TRBD1 TRBV28 CASSPPRTGVLVLQHF TGTGCCAGCAGTCCCCCTCGGACAGGCGTTTTAGTTCTCCAGCATTTT
- TRBJ2-5 TRBD1 TRBV27 CAGGQPQETQYF TGTGCCGGGGGACAGCCTCAAGAGACCCAGTACTTC
- TRBJ1-5 TRBD1 TRBV15 CATGRDGRGNQPQHF TGTGCCACCGGCAGAGATGGCAGGGGGAATCAGCCCCAGCATTTT
few TRBJ1-5 - TRBV6-1 CASSGAENQPQHF TGTGCCAGCAGTGGGGCAGAGAATCAGCCCCAGCATTTT
- TRBJ2-1 TRBD2 TRBV11-3 CASSNSGGRYNEQFF TGTGCCAGCAGCAATAGCGGCGGGAGGTACAATGAGCAGTTCTTC
- TRBJ1-3 - TRBV6-2/TRBV6-3 CASNVQQTTGNTIYF TGTGCCAGCAATGTTCAACAGACAACTGGAAACACCATATATTTT
many TRBJ2-7 - TRBV2 CASSDVETAVPSYEQYF TGTGCCAGCAGTGATGTGGAGACAGCCGTTCCTTCCTACGAGCAGTACTTC
- TRBJ2-6 - TRBV29-1 CSVRVSGANVLTF TGCAGCGTTCGGGTCTCTGGGGCCAACGTCCTGACTTTC
- TRBJ1-5 - TRBV6-6 CASGYSTERNQPQHF TGTGCCAGCGGTTACTCGACGGAACGGAATCAGCCCCAGCATTTT
- TRBJ2-7 TRBD2 TRBV12-3/TRBV12-4 CASSFSSGRTPGEQYF TGTGCCAGCAGTTTCTCTAGCGGGAGAACCCCTGGCGAGCAGTACTTC
many TRBJ1-2 - TRBV11-2 CASSSIQGGYGYTF TGTGCCAGCAGCTCCATACAGGGAGGCTATGGCTACACCTTC
many TRBJ1-2 - TRBV7-8 CASSPTVNYGYTF TGTGCCAGCAGCCCGACAGTCAACTATGGCTACACCTTC
few TRBJ1-5 - TRBV30 CAWSTGLNQPQHF TGTGCCTGGAGTACAGGATTGAATCAACCCCAGCATTTT
- TRBJ2-7 TRBD2 TRBV19 CASRLSGLAGVGVLGEQYF TGTGCCAGTAGACTTTCAGGACTAGCGGGAGTCGGTGTCTTGGGTGAGCAGTACTTC
- TRBJ1-6 TRBD1 TRBV6-5 CASSNWDSPSFGSPLHF TGTGCCAGCAGTAACTGGGACAGTCCGTCGTTTGGTTCACCCCTCCACTTT
once TRBJ1-2 - TRBV6-1 CASSAPSGQRGYTF TGTGCCAGCAGCGCCCCTTCCGGACAGAGGGGCTACACCTTC
many TRBJ1-2 TRBD1 TRBV11-1 CASSLEAGGSYGYTF TGTGCCAGCAGCTTAGAAGCAGGGGGAAGCTATGGCTACACCTTC
- TRBJ1-1 - TRBV3-1 CASSQDAGNGGEAFF TGTGCCAGCAGCCAAGACGCCGGGAACGGGGGTGAAGCTTTCTTT
few TRBJ1-5 - TRBV25-1 CAAAKGNQPQHF TGTGCCGCCGCAAAGGGGAACCAGCCCCAGCATTTT
- TRBJ1-2 - TRBV6-1 CASSDPGTARSDYGYTF TGTGCCAGCAGTGATCCCGGGACCGCCAGGTCGGACTATGGCTACACCTTC
- TRBJ1-6 TRBD1 TRBV2 CASSAGTGYNSPLRF TGTGCCAGCAGTGCCGGGACAGGCTATAATTCACCCCTCCGCTTT
- TRBJ2-3 TRBD2 TRBV20-1 CSARDLARGGTDTQYF TGCAGTGCTAGAGATCTAGCCCGGGGGGGCACAGATACGCAGTATTTT
- TRBJ1-5 - TRBV7-2 CASSLLVSNQPQHF TGTGCCAGCAGCTTATTAGTTAGCAATCAGCCCCAGCATTTT
- TRBJ1-3 - TRBV30 CAWSQFSGNTIYF TGTGCCTGGTCACAGTTCTCTGGAAACACCATATATTTT
few TRBJ2-2 - TRBV10-2 CASSERVPGELFF TGCGCCAGCTCCGAGCGGGTGCCCGGGGAGCTGTTTTTT
- TRBJ1-2 - TRBV5-1 CASRAIYGYTF TGCGCCAGCAGGGCAATTTATGGCTACACCTTC
- TRBJ1-5 - TRBV10-3 CAISPTEGNQPQHF TGTGCCATCAGCCCGACGGAGGGGAATCAGCCCCAGCATTTT
- TRBJ2-5 TRBD2 TRBV10-3 CAISDQTSGLAGKTQYF TGTGCCATCAGTGACCAAACCTCCGGACTAGCGGGGAAGACCCAGTACTTC
- TRBJ2-2 TRBD1 TRBV2 CASNRQGAGELFF TGTGCCAGCAATCGACAGGGGGCCGGGGAGCTGTTTTTT
- TRBJ2-7 TRBD1 TRBV7-9 CASSSYDRGAYEQYF TGTGCCAGCAGCTCATACGACAGGGGGGCCTACGAGCAGTACTTC
- TRBJ2-3 TRBD2 TRBV11-2 CASSFLVVAGLTPDTQYF TGTGCCAGCAGCTTCCTCGTGGTAGCGGGACTAACGCCAGATACGCAGTATTTT
many TRBJ2-5 TRBD2 TRBV11-2 CASSFERLAGGETQYF TGTGCCAGCAGCTTCGAACGACTAGCGGGAGGAGAGACCCAGTACTTC
- TRBJ2-5 - TRBV6-1 CASSPTGLSGETQYF TGTGCCAGCAGCCCCACCGGACTATCCGGGGAGACCCAGTACTTC
- TRBJ1-2 - TRBV6-2/TRBV6-3 CASSLVAMKFGYTF TGTGCCAGCAGCTTAGTGGCGATGAAGTTTGGCTACACCTTC
few TRBJ2-7 TRBD2 TRBV12-3/TRBV12-4 CASSRLAGIYEQYF TGTGCCAGCAGTAGACTAGCGGGAATTTACGAGCAGTACTTC
many TRBJ1-2 TRBD1 TRBV6-1 CASSAGQGDYGYTF TGTGCCAGCAGCGCGGGACAGGGCGACTATGGCTACACCTTC
few TRBJ1-1 - TRBV10-3 CAISESGGFPEAFF TGTGCCATCAGTGAGTCGGGGGGCTTCCCTGAAGCTTTCTTT
many TRBJ1-1 - TRBV12-3/TRBV12-4 CASSFGAVNTEAFF TGTGCCAGCAGTTTCGGAGCTGTGAACACTGAAGCTTTCTTT
few TRBJ2-5 - TRBV7-9 CASSTNREEETQYF TGTGCCAGCAGTACAAACAGGGAGGAAGAGACCCAGTACTTC
- TRBJ2-2 TRBD2 TRBV5-1 CASQASGAKLELLF TGCGCCAGTCAGGCTAGCGGCGCGAAATTGGAGCTGCTTTTT
few TRBJ2-1 TRBD2 TRBV6-1 CAATGTSGRNEQFF TGTGCCGCTACCGGGACTAGCGGGAGAAATGAGCAGTTCTTC
few TRBJ1-1 - TRBV20-1 CSAPRRGGGVPTEAFF TGCAGTGCTCCTCGCCGGGGGGGAGGCGTACCGACTGAAGCTTTCTTT